Shown below are 21 T cell receptor beta chains from a single sample sequenced in a study of blood T cell repertoires in COVID-19. The protocol was immunoSEQ multiplex PCR, while the TCRdb copy is restricted to in-frame clones and leaves out a portion. The table has over 200,000 clones, about 85% seen once; the top ten hold approximately 4%. The sequenced sample was peripheral blood. All receptors come from a man aged 60 to 69 who had recovered from COVID-19.

The V gene is TRBV6-2 or TRBV6-3, the J gene TRBJ1-5; D not resolved. The V end was cut by 0 bases, the J end by 0 bases, with 24 bases between. Germline loops: CDR1 MNHEY, CDR2 SVGEGT. The CDR3 totals 21 residues. CDR3 amino acids: CASSYSLRPVEQTYSNQPQHF. The CDR3 nucleotides are TGTGCCAGCAGTTACTCCCTAAGGCCGGTTGAACAGACCTATAGCAATCAGCCCCAGCATTTT.

The gene calls are TRBV6-6 and TRBJ1-1, with D possibly TRBD1 on 5 matching bases. The CDR3 runs 14 residues. Germline V gene data show CDR1 as MNHNY and CDR2 as SVGAGI (reference sequence). Trimming cost V 5 bases and J 4 bases, with 14 bases left between them. The CDR3 loop reads CASSTSGMSTEAFF. The CDR3 DNA reads TGTGCCAGCAGTACGTCAGGGATGAGCACTGAAGCTTTCTTT.

The chain employs TRBV14 and TRBJ1-4, with D maybe TRBD1 (5 bases). CDR3 length equals 16 residues. V dropped 4 bases and J dropped 0 bases, with 12 bases sitting between them. The germline V gene encodes CDR1 SGHDN and CDR2 FVKESK. The CDR3 bases are TGTGCCAGCAGCCCCAGGCAGACAGCAACTAATGAAAAACTGTTTTTT. Its protein product is CASSPRQTATNEKLFF.

This clone was picked up a small number of times. The chain employs TRBV5-6 and TRBJ2-2; D perhaps matches TRBD2 (6 bases). This CDR3 region has 14 residues. Trimming took 1 base from V and 4 from J, leaving 8 bases between them. Looked up from germline, CDR1 is SGHDT and CDR2 is YYEEEE. The CDR3 DNA follows: TGTGCCAGCAGCTTGACTAGCTCCACCGGGGAGCTGTTTTTT. It yields the protein CASSLTSSTGELFF.

The chain combines TRBV29-1 with TRBJ1-1; TRBD1 is a possible D gene (5 bases). Per the germline V gene, CDR1 is SQVTM and CDR2 is ANQGSEA. The CDR3 has 12 residues. The CDR3 DNA sequence: TGCTCGGCCGCCAAGGGGCCCCCGGAAGCTTTCTTT. Translation gives CSAAKGPPEAFF.

V is TRBV3-1 (or the pseudogene TRBV3-2) and J is TRBJ2-1, with 7 bases aligning to TRBD2. The CDR3 runs 16 residues. The germline CDR1 and CDR2 sequences are LGHDT and YNNKEL (reference sequence). V gave up 3 bases and J gave up 4 bases; unmatched junction bases: 9. CDR3 amino acids: CASSHSGTNRYNEQFF. The CDR3 DNA follows: TGTGCCAGCAGCCACTCCGGGACTAACAGATACAATGAGCAGTTCTTC.

The chain recombines TRBV7-3 with TRBJ2-1; D is perhaps TRBD2 (6 bases). Germline V gives CDR1 SGHTA, CDR2 FQGTGA. The germline V and J ends were trimmed by 3 bases and 0 bases, with 12 bases remaining between them. The CDR3 has 16 amino acids. The CDR3 nucleotides read TGTGCCAGCAGCTTCAGCGGGCGGCTCTCCTACAATGAGCAGTTCTTC. Its translation is CASSFSGRLSYNEQFF.

The gene calls are TRBV4-2 and TRBJ1-4; D possibly corresponds to TRBD1 (6 bases). This CDR3 spans 15 amino acids. Trimming left V 1 base short and J 4 bases short, with 10 bases between. The germline CDR1 and CDR2 sequences are LGHNA and YNFKEQ. The CDR3 DNA follows: TGTGCCAGCAGCCAAGCAACAGGGATTAATGAAAAACTGTTTTTT. Amino acid sequence: CASSQATGINEKLFF.

The genes are TRBV29-1 and TRBJ2-1; the D is unclear. CDR3 length: 13 amino acids. Germline V CDR1 and CDR2: SQVTM, ANQGSEA. In DNA, the CDR3 is TGCAGTGCAACACCAGACACAAGCAATGAGCAGTTCTTC. It translates to CSATPDTSNEQFF.

The chain employs TRBV7-2 and TRBJ2-3, with D unclear. The V end was cut by 1 base, the J end by 2 bases, with 7 bases between. The CDR3 extends over 14 amino acids. Germline V gene data show CDR1 as SGHTA and CDR2 as FQGNSA. CDR3 protein: CASSLVTYTDTQYF. The CDR3 DNA sequence: TGTGCCAGCAGCTTAGTTACTTACACAGATACGCAGTATTTT. Variable domain in full (rest from reference TRBV7-2 and TRBJ2-3): GAGVSQSPSNKVTEKGKDVELRCDPISGHTALYWYRQSLGQGLEFLIYFQGNSAPDKSGLPSDRFSAERTGGSVSTLTIQRTQQEDSAVYLCASSLVTYTDTQYFGPGTRLTVL.

This rearrangement joins TRBV3-1 (or the pseudogene TRBV3-2) to TRBJ1-1, with a weak D call TRBD1 (6 bases). This CDR3 spans 14 amino acids. Germline V CDR1 and CDR2: LGHDT, YNNKEL (reference sequence). Trimming shortened V by 7 bases and J by 1 base, and 13 bases separated the two germline ends. CDR3: CASTRQAQNTEAFF. CDR3 bases: TGTGCCAGCACCCGACAGGCGCAGAACACTGAAGCTTTCTTT.

This clone has only a few counts. V gene TRBV14 combines with J gene TRBJ2-3; 7 nucleotides align to TRBD1. CDR1 SGHDN and CDR2 FVKESK come from the germline V gene. This CDR3 is built from 16 residues. The ends lost 3 bases at V and 1 base at J; junction bases unmatched: 7. The CDR3 spells CASSQETGLGTDTQYF. CDR3 bases: TGTGCCAGCAGCCAGGAGACAGGGTTGGGCACAGATACGCAGTATTTT.

The rearrangement links TRBV7-3 to TRBJ1-5; possible D gene TRBD1, 6 bases. Germline V lookup: CDR1 SGHTA, CDR2 FQGTGA. Trimming took off 2 bases at V and 2 bases at J, with 10 bases between the two ends. The CDR3 loop spans 15 amino acids. The CDR3 is CASSLSAGGNQPQHF. DNA for the CDR3: TGTGCCAGCAGCTTATCGGCAGGGGGCAATCAGCCCCAGCATTTT.

This sequence joins TRBV30 and TRBJ2-2; 10 nucleotides line up with TRBD1. Germline V gene data show CDR1 as GTSNPN and CDR2 as SVGIG (reference sequence). The CDR3 is made up of 17 amino acids. V dropped 3 bases and J dropped 1; count of bases not matched to a gene: 8. CDR3 in amino acids: CAWRSWTGGMNTGELFF. CDR3 bases: TGTGCCTGGAGAAGTTGGACAGGGGGTATGAACACCGGGGAGCTGTTTTTT.

The chain carries TRBV7-8 and TRBJ2-5; D unclear. Germline loops: CDR1 SGHVS, CDR2 FQNEAQ. This CDR3 comprises 16 residues. V shed 2 bases and J shed 3 bases, with 16 bases lying between them. The CDR3 region is CASSLIRRPWKETQYF. CDR3 coding DNA: TGTGCCAGCAGCTTAATTCGGCGGCCGTGGAAAGAGACCCAGTACTTC.

The chain recombines TRBV3-1 (or the pseudogene TRBV3-2) with TRBJ2-7; D is possibly TRBD1 (6 bases). Trimming left V 2 bases short and J 2 bases short, with 13 bases between. Germline assignment: CDR1 LGHDT and CDR2 YNNKEL (reference sequence). This CDR3 comprises 15 residues. The CDR3 loop is CASSQQGLWTYEQYF. DNA of the CDR3: TGTGCCAGCAGCCAACAGGGGCTCTGGACCTACGAGCAGTACTTC.

The genes are TRBV30 and TRBJ1-4, with a possible D match to TRBD1 (5 bases). V was trimmed by 2 bases and J by 8 bases, leaving 15 bases between them. CDR3 length equals 14 residues. CDR1 and CDR2 (germline): GTSNPN, SVGIG (reference sequence). CDR3 residues: CAWSTPREGEKLFF. The DNA of the CDR3 is TGTGCCTGGAGTACCCCCAGGGAGGGCGAAAAACTGTTTTTT.

This sequence joins TRBV4-2 and TRBJ2-7, with 9 bases identical to TRBD1. V lost 0 bases and J lost 0; bases outside the gene matches: 3. Germline V CDR1 and CDR2: LGHNA, YNFKEQ. CDR3 length: 16 amino acids. CDR3 in amino acids: CASSQDRTGVSYEQYF. As DNA, the CDR3 is TGTGCCAGCAGCCAAGATAGGACAGGGGTCTCCTACGAGCAGTACTTC.

CDR3 sequence (DNA): TGTGCCAGCAGGCCGACAGGCCTAACTGAAGCTTTCTTT. This encodes CASRPTGLTEAFF. V usage is TRBV2 and J usage is TRBJ1-1, with D perhaps matching TRBD1 (6 bases). Germline CDR1 reads SNHLY; CDR2 reads FYNNEI. Trimming left V 6 bases short and J 5 bases short, with 13 bases between. The CDR3 extends over 13 amino acids. Complete variable domain (other parts from reference TRBV2 and TRBJ1-1): EPEVTQTPSHQVTQMGQEVILRCVPISNHLYFYWYRQILGQKVEFLVSFYNNEISEKSEIFDDQFSVERPDGSNFTLKIRSTKLEDSAMYFCASRPTGLTEAFFGQGTRLTVV.

V is TRBV12-3 or TRBV12-4 and J is TRBJ2-7; the D gene is possibly TRBD2 (6 bases). The V end lost 6 bases, the J end lost 6 bases, and 9 bases lay between the germline ends. This CDR3 is 11 amino acids long. The chain's CDR3 is CASSLGSEQYF. The CDR3, as DNA: TGTGCCAGCAGCCTCGGGAGCGAGCAGTACTTC.

The V gene is TRBV3-1 (or the pseudogene TRBV3-2), the J gene TRBJ2-5; a possible D gene is TRBD2 (6 bases). Germline V gives CDR1 LGHDT, CDR2 YNNKEL (reference sequence). V was pared by 4 bases and J by 0 bases, with 18 bases between. CDR3 length: 17 residues. The CDR3 DNA reads as TGTGCCAGCAGCCGCACCGGGGCGGGGACGTACCAAGAGACCCAGTACTTC. The encoded protein is CASSRTGAGTYQETQYF.